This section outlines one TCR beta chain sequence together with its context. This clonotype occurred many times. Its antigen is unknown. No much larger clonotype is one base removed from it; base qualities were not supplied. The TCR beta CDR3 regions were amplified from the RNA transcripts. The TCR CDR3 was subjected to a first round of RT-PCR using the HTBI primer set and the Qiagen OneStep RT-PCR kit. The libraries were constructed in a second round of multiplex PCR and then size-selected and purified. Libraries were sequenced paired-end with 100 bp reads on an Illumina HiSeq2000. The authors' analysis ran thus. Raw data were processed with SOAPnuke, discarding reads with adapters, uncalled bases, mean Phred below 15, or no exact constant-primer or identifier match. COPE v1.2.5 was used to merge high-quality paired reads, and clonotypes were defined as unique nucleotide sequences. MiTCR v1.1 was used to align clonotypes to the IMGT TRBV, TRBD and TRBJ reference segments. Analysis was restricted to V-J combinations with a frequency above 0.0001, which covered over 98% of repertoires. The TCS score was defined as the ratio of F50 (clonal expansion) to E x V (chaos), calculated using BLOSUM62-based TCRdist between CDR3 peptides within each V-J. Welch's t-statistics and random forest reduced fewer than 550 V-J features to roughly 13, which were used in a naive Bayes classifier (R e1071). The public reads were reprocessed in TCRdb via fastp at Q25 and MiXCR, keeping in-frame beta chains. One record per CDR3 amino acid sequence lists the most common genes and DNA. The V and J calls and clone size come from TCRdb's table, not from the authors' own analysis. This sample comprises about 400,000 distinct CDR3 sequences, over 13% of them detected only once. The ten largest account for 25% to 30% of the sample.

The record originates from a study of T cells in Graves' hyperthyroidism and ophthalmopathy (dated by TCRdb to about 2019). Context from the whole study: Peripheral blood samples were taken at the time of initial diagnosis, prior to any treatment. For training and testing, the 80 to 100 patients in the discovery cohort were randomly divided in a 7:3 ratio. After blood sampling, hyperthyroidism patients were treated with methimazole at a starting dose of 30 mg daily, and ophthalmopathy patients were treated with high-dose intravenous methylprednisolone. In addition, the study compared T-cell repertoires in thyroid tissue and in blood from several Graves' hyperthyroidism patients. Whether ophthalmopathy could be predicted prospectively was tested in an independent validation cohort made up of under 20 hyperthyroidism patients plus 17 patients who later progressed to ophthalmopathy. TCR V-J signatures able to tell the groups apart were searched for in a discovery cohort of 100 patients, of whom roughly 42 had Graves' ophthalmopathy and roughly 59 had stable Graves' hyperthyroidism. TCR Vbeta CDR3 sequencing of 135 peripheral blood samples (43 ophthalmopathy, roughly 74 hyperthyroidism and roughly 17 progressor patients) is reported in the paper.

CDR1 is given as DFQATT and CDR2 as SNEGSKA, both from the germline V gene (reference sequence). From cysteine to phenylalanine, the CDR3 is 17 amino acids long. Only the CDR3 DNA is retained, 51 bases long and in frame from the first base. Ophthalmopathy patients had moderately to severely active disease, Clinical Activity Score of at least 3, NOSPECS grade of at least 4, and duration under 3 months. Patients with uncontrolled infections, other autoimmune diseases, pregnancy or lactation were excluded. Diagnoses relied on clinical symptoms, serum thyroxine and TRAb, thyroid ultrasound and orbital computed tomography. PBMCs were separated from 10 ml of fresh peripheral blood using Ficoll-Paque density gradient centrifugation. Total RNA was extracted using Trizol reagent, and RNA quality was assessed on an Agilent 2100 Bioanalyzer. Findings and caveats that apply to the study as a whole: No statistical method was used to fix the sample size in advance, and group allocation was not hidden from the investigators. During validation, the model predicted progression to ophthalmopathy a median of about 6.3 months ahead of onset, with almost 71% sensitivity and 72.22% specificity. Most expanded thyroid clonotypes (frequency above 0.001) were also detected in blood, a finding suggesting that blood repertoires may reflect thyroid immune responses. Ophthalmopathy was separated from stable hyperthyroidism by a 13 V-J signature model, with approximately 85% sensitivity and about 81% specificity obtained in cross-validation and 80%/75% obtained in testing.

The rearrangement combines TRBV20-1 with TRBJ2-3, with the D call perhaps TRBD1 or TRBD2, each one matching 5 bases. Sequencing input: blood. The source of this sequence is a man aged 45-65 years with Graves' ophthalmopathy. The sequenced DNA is TGCAGCCCCAGGATGGGGGTTCAGTTACCTAGCACAGATACGCAGTATTTT. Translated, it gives CSPRMGVQLPSTDTQYF.